Presented here are 30 T cell receptor beta chains from one specimen sequenced in a study of T cell responses to AZD1222 COVID-19 vaccine. TCRdb's copy holds only in-frame clones and misses some; the assay was immunoSEQ multiplex PCR. Of about 53,000 clones in the sample, approximately 84% were seen once. This specimen was peripheral blood, taken on day 0 of AZD1222 vaccination. These receptors came from an adult in good health.

The CDR3 loop reads CASSSHRAYEQYF. In DNA, the CDR3 is TGTGCCAGCAGCTCCCACAGGGCGTACGAGCAGTACTTC. The chain links TRBV5-5 to TRBJ2-7; a weak D match, TRBD1 (6 bases). The length of the CDR3 is 13 residues. CDR1 and CDR2 (germline): SGHKS, YYEKEE (reference sequence). Trimming took 3 bases from V and 4 from J, leaving 11 bases between them.

The genes are TRBV25-1 and TRBJ2-5; 9 bases line up with TRBD2. This CDR3 spans 14 amino acids. Germline V gene sequence: CDR1 MGHDK, CDR2 SYGVNS. With V trimmed by 6 bases and J by 0 bases, 2 bases remained unmatched. CDR3 protein: CASRASGNQETQYF. The CDR3 DNA follows: TGTGCCAGCAGGGCTAGCGGGAACCAAGAGACCCAGTACTTC.

The chain uses TRBV2 and TRBJ1-2, with 7 positions matching TRBD1. This CDR3 has 14 amino acids. V lost 5 bases, J lost 3 bases, and 6 bases stayed unmatched. Germline V gene sequence: CDR1 SNHLY, CDR2 FYNNEI. The CDR3 loop is CASSQDRFDYGYTF. As DNA, the CDR3 is TGTGCCAGCAGTCAGGACAGGTTTGACTATGGCTACACCTTC.

The DNA for the CDR3 is TGTGCCAGCAGTTCCGGACTGAACACAGATACGCAGTATTTT. Its translation: CASSSGLNTDTQYF. The chain links TRBV6-5 to TRBJ2-3; tentatively, D is TRBD2 (5 bases). Germline lookup yields CDR1 MNHEY and CDR2 SVGAGI. This CDR3 spans 14 amino acids. V was clipped by 4 bases and J by 2 bases, with 10 bases between them.

The rearrangement links TRBV7-8 to TRBJ2-2; no definite D call. This CDR3 has 15 residues. The germline gives CDR1 SGHVS, CDR2 FQNEAQ. V lost 5 bases and J lost 5, with 15 bases in between. For the CDR3, the DNA is TGTGCCAGCAGCCCCCGGAGACTGACTACCGGGGAGCTGTTTTTT. Its protein product is CASSPRRLTTGELFF.

This rearrangement joins TRBV4-2 to TRBJ2-3; D possibly uses TRBD1 or TRBD2 (6 bases each). V shed 1 base and J shed 5 bases, with 10 bases lying between them. Per germline, CDR1 LGHNA and CDR2 YNFKEQ. The length of the CDR3 is 14 residues. CDR3 DNA: TGTGCCAGCAGCCAAGGAGGGGGACTAGATACGCAGTATTTT. Its translation: CASSQGGGLDTQYF.

The CDR3 spells CASSSDGYNEQFF. The CDR3 region has the DNA TGTGCCAGCAGCTCTGACGGGTACAATGAGCAGTTCTTC. V and J are TRBV5-6 and TRBJ2-1; D is unclear. With 3 bases removed from V and 4 bases from J, the gap between germline ends came to 8 bases. Germline V gives CDR1 SGHDT, CDR2 YYEEEE. The CDR3 is 13 residues long.

V and J are TRBV18 and TRBJ1-1, with 10 bases identical to TRBD1. The V gene end was trimmed by 3 bases and the J gene end by 5 bases; junction bases not matched to a gene: 6. Per the germline V gene, CDR1 is KGHSH and CDR2 is LQKENI. The CDR3 runs 15 residues. This CDR3 reads CASSPTGTGETEAFF. In DNA form, the CDR3 reads TGTGCCAGCTCACCGACCGGGACAGGGGAAACTGAAGCTTTCTTT.

V and J are TRBV28 and TRBJ1-5; no clear D gene. Trimming shortened V by 1 base and J by 4 bases, and 14 bases separated the two germline ends. Germline loops: CDR1 MDHEN, CDR2 SYDVKM. The CDR3 loop spans 16 amino acids. CDR3: CASSLSGMEENQPQHF. In DNA, the CDR3 is TGTGCCAGCAGTTTATCGGGGATGGAGGAGAATCAGCCCCAGCATTTT. Supplemented by reference TRBV28 and TRBJ1-5, the full variable domain reads DVKVTQSSRYLVKRTGEKVFLECVQDMDHENMFWYRQDPGLGLRLIYFSYDVKMKEKGDIPEGYSVSREKKERFSLILESASTNQTSMYLCASSLSGMEENQPQHFGDGTRLSIL.

V and J are TRBV7-9 and TRBJ1-1; D is uncertain. The CDR3 is made up of 14 amino acids. The V end was cut by 1 base, the J end by 8 bases, with 14 bases between. Germline loops: CDR1 SEHNR, CDR2 FQNEAQ (reference sequence). CDR3 coding DNA: TGTGCCAGCAGCTTAGGGACGGACGGCCTCGAAGCTTTCTTT. This encodes CASSLGTDGLEAFF.

The table lists this clone with a few counts. J is TRBJ2-7 and V is TRBV10-2; D uncertain. CDR1 and CDR2 (germline): WSHSY, SAAADI. The length of the CDR3 is 13 residues. Trimming took off 6 bases at V and 2 bases at J, with 11 bases between the two ends. CDR3 residues: CASRATDPYEQYF. CDR3 nucleotide sequence: TGCGCCAGCAGGGCGACCGACCCCTACGAGCAGTACTTC.

The chain employs TRBV28 and TRBJ1-3; no firm D call. The germline gives CDR1 MDHEN, CDR2 SYDVKM. Trimming removed 5 bases from V and 2 bases from J, with 10 bases in between. This CDR3 spans 14 amino acids. The CDR3 nucleotides are TGTGCCAGCAGTCAATATCGGCCTGGAAACACCATATATTTT. Residues: CASSQYRPGNTIYF.

V and J are TRBV20-1 and TRBJ1-1, with D hard to call. V was cut by 6 bases and J by 3 bases, with 8 bases left in between. The germline gives CDR1 DFQATT, CDR2 SNEGSKA (reference sequence). The CDR3 totals 11 residues. The CDR3 nucleotides read TGCAGTGCAGAGGGTGACACTGAAGCTTTCTTT. This sequence encodes CSAEGDTEAFF.

The chain couples TRBV15 to TRBJ1-5; 12 bases match TRBD1. The V and J ends lost 3 bases and 6 bases, in that order; junction bases with no gene match: 6. Looked up from germline, CDR1 is LNHNV and CDR2 is YYDKDF (reference sequence). The CDR3 sequence is 16 residues long. The chain's CDR3 is CATSRGTGGGRQPQHF. CDR3 nucleotide sequence: TGTGCCACCAGCAGGGGGACAGGGGGCGGGCGTCAGCCCCAGCATTTT. The full variable domain, its missing parts supplied by reference TRBV15 and TRBJ1-5, is DAMVIQNPRYQVTQFGKPVTLSCSQTLNHNVMYWYQQKSSQAPKLLFHYYDKDFNNEADTPDNFQSRRPNTSFCFLDIRSPGLGDTAMYLCATSRGTGGGRQPQHFGDGTRLSIL.

The V gene is TRBV7-9, the J gene TRBJ2-1; D remains unclear. CDR3 length: 14 amino acids. Germline lookup yields CDR1 SEHNR and CDR2 FQNEAQ (reference sequence). Deletions cut 3 bases from V and 3 bases from J, with 9 bases between. The CDR3 protein is CASSFPTYYNEQFF. CDR3 nucleotide sequence: TGTGCCAGCAGCTTCCCTACCTACTACAATGAGCAGTTCTTC.

V and J are TRBV18 and TRBJ1-3; maybe TRBD1 (6 bases). CDR3 size: 17 residues. Germline loops: CDR1 KGHSH, CDR2 LQKENI. Between the trimmed V and J ends, which lost 3 bases and 4 bases, there was a span of 19 bases. The CDR3 reads CASSPRRGAEAGNTIYF. For the CDR3, the DNA is TGTGCCAGCTCACCCCGTAGGGGGGCAGAAGCGGGAAACACCATATATTTT.

V usage is TRBV6-6 and J usage is TRBJ2-3; possibly TRBD1 for D (6 bases). Between the trimmed V and J ends, which lost 0 bases and 1 base, there was a span of 11 bases. This CDR3 is built from 16 residues. Germline lookup yields CDR1 MNHNY and CDR2 SVGAGI (reference sequence). In nucleotides, the CDR3 is TGTGCCAGCAGTTACTCGGGGGCCGGTGGCACAGATACGCAGTATTTT. Protein sequence: CASSYSGAGGTDTQYF.

The CDR3 DNA reads TGTGCCAGCAGCCCCCTTAGGCGAGGGTTCGGGAGGGATGAGCAGTTCTTC. This codes for CASSPLRRGFGRDEQFF. The chain uses TRBV5-6 and TRBJ2-1, with 8 nucleotides matching TRBD2. V was clipped by 4 bases and J by 8 bases; unmatched bases: 17. Germline V lookup: CDR1 SGHDT, CDR2 YYEEEE. The CDR3 loop spans 17 amino acids.

The J gene is TRBJ2-7, the V gene TRBV11-3; TRBD2 matches 7 bases. Germline V gives CDR1 SGHNT, CDR2 YENEEA. Trimming at V came to 5 bases and at J to 3 bases, leaving 10 bases not matched to a gene. The CDR3 length is 15 residues. The CDR3 loop is CASSPSWAGVYEQYF. CDR3 sequence (DNA): TGTGCCAGCAGCCCCAGTTGGGCGGGGGTCTACGAGCAGTACTTC.

The genes are TRBV27 and TRBJ1-1; tentative D call: TRBD1 (6 bases). The CDR3 is 16 residues long. Germline loops: CDR1 MNHEY, CDR2 SMNVEV (reference sequence). V lost 5 bases to trimming and J lost 4 bases, with 20 bases between them. The CDR3 sequence: CASSPGTRGWGTEAFF. In nucleotides, the CDR3 is TGTGCCAGCAGTCCTGGGACAAGGGGGTGGGGCACTGAAGCTTTCTTT.

This clone was counted between two and nine times. The V call is TRBV2, the J call TRBJ2-5; the match to TRBD2 covers 7 bases. With V trimmed by 2 bases and J by 4 bases, 7 bases remained unmatched. CDR1 is SNHLY, CDR2 FYNNEI, per germline. This CDR3 is 15 amino acids long. CDR3 coding DNA: TGTGCCAGCAGTGAAAGCGGGGAGGTGGTAGAGACCCAGTACTTC. This translates into CASSESGEVVETQYF.

This clone was picked up a small number of times. Here the CDR3 DNA reads TGTGCCAGCCGGGGTGCATCAGGGAGCGGCGAGCAGTACTTC. Translating it yields CASRGASGSGEQYF. The chain uses TRBV19 and TRBJ2-7, with D tentatively TRBD1 or TRBD2 (5 bases each). Per the germline V gene, CDR1 is LNHDA and CDR2 is SQIVND (reference sequence). The CDR3 covers 14 residues. Trimming removed 9 bases at V and 6 bases at J, with 21 bases between.

This rearrangement joins TRBV6-5 to TRBJ2-5; weak D call: TRBD2 (5 bases). Deletions cut 5 bases from V and 7 bases from J, with 14 bases between. This CDR3 has 13 residues. Per the germline V gene, CDR1 is MNHEY and CDR2 is SVGAGI. The CDR3 nucleotides read TGTGCCAGCAGTACAGCCCTCCGGGGGACCCAGTACTTC. It translates to CASSTALRGTQYF.

The chain uses TRBV2 and TRBJ2-2, with 7 bases lining up with TRBD2. The CDR3 spans 16 residues. The V gene's germline CDR1 is SNHLY and CDR2 FYNNEI. The junction had 7 bases not matched to a gene; V was cut back by 6 bases and J by 0 bases. This CDR3 is CASRRGGLANTGELFF. The CDR3 region has the DNA TGTGCCAGCAGGCGCGGGGGTCTAGCGAACACCGGGGAGCTGTTTTTT.

This clone was seen a handful of times. The chain combines TRBV11-2 with TRBJ1-1; D is ambiguous. Deletions cut 5 bases from V and 7 bases from J, with 14 bases between. The length of the CDR3 is 13 residues. Germline V gives CDR1 SGHAT, CDR2 FQNNGV. The CDR3 loop is CASSVGGGGEAFF. CDR3 sequence (DNA): TGTGCCAGCAGCGTGGGAGGCGGAGGTGAAGCTTTCTTT. The variable domain in full, with the rest retrieved from reference TRBV11-2 and TRBJ1-1, is EAGVAQSPRYKIIEKRQSVAFWCNPISGHATLYWYQQILGQGPKLLIQFQNNGVVDDSQLPKDRFSAERLKGVDSTLKIQPAKLEDSAVYLCASSVGGGGEAFFGQGTRLTVV.

This rearrangement joins TRBV7-2 to TRBJ1-2; TRBD1 matches 8 bases. The V and J ends lost 3 bases and 2 bases, in that order; junction bases with no gene match: 2. This CDR3 has 14 residues. The germline gives CDR1 SGHTA, CDR2 FQGNSA. CDR3 amino acids: CASSLTGANYGYTF. CDR3 in DNA: TGTGCCAGCAGCTTGACAGGGGCGAACTATGGCTACACCTTC.

This clone was recorded a few times. The J gene is TRBJ2-7, the V gene TRBV27; D call uncertain. CDR1 and CDR2 from the germline V gene are MNHEY and SMNVEV (reference sequence). V lost 3 bases, J lost 0 bases, and 12 bases lay in between. This CDR3 is 15 amino acids long. The CDR3 nucleotides are TGTGCCAGCAGTTTTTCGAATGTAGTCTCCTACGAGCAGTACTTC. Its translation is CASSFSNVVSYEQYF.

This chain links TRBV19 with TRBJ2-2, with a possible D match to TRBD1 (5 bases). Germline V gives CDR1 LNHDA, CDR2 SQIVND (reference sequence). This CDR3 spans 14 amino acids. Deletions cut 10 bases from V and 4 bases from J, with 16 bases between. CDR3 in amino acids: CATQSIQGTGELFF. The CDR3 DNA follows: TGTGCCACCCAAAGTATCCAGGGCACCGGGGAGCTGTTTTTT.

The chain joins TRBV28 to TRBJ2-7, with D unresolved. Between the trimmed V and J ends, which lost 3 bases and 4 bases, there was a span of 4 bases. This CDR3 is built from 11 residues. Germline lookup yields CDR1 MDHEN and CDR2 SYDVKM. The CDR3 loop reads CASSFLYEQYF. For the CDR3, the DNA is TGTGCCAGCAGTTTTTTGTACGAGCAGTACTTC. The whole variable domain, filled in from reference TRBV28 and TRBJ2-7, reads DVKVTQSSRYLVKRTGEKVFLECVQDMDHENMFWYRQDPGLGLRLIYFSYDVKMKEKGDIPEGYSVSREKKERFSLILESASTNQTSMYLCASSFLYEQYFGPGTRLTVT.

The chain carries TRBV4-3 and TRBJ1-5, with 7 bases aligning to TRBD1. The CDR3 is made up of 13 amino acids. Unmatched junction bases numbered 13, after V lost 4 bases and J lost 16 bases. The germline V gene encodes CDR1 LGHNA and CDR2 YSLEER. CDR3 sequence reads: CASSPDRDSHVHF. The CDR3 region has the DNA TGCGCCAGCAGCCCGGACCGGGACAGCCATGTCCATTTT.